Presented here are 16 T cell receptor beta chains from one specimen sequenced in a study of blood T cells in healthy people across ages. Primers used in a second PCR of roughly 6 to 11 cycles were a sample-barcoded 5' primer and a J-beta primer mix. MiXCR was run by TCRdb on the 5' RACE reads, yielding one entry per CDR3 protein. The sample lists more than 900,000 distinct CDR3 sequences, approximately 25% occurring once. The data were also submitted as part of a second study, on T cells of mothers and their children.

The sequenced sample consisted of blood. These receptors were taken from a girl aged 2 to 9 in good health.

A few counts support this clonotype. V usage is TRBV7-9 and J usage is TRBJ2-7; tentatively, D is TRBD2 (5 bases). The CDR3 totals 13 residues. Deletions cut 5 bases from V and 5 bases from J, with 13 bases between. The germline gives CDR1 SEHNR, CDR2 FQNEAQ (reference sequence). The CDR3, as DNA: TGTGCCAGCAGCAATTCCACTAGAAACGAGCAGTACTTC. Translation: CASSNSTRNEQYF.

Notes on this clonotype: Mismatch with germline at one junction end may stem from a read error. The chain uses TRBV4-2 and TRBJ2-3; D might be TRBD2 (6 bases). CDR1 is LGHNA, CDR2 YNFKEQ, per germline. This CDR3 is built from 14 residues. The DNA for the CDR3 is TGTGCCAGCAGACAAGCATTCGGGGGAAGGACGCAGTATTTT. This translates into CASRQAFGGRTQYF.

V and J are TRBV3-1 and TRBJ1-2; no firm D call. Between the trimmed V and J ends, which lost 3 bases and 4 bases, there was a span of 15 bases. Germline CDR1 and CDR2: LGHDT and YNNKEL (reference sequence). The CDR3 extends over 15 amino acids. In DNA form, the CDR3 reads TGTGCCAGCAGCCAGGGAGACGGCCTCCTCTATGGCTACACCTTC. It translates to CASSQGDGLLYGYTF.

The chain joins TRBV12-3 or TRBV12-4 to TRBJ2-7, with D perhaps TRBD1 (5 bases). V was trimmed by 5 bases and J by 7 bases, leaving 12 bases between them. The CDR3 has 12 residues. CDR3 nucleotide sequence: TGTGCCAGCAGTCCGGATGGACAAGAGCAGTACTTC. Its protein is CASSPDGQEQYF.

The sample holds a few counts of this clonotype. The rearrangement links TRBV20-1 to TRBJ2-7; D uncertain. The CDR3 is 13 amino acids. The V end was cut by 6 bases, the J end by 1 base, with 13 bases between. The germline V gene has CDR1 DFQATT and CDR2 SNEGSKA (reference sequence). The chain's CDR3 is CSATETRSYEQYF. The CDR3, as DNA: TGCAGTGCCACGGAGACAAGGTCCTACGAGCAGTACTTC.

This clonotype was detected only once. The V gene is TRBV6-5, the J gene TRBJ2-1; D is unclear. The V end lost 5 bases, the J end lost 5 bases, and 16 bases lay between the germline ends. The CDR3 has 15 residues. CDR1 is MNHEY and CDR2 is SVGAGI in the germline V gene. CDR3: CASSPAVPLHNEQFF. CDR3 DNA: TGTGCCAGCAGTCCCGCAGTCCCACTACACAATGAGCAGTTCTTC.

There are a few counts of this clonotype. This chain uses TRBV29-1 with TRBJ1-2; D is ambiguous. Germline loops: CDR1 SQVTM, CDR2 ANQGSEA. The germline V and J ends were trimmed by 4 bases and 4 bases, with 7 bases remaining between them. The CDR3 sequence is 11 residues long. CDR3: CSVVTAYGYTF. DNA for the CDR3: TGCAGCGTTGTAACAGCCTATGGCTACACCTTC.

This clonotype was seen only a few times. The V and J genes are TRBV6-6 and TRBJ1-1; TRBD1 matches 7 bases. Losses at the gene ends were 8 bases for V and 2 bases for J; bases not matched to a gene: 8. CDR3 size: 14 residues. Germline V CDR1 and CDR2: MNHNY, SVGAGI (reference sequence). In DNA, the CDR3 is TGTGCCAGCGGCCCGGGACAGCTTAACACTGAAGCTTTCTTT. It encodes CASGPGQLNTEAFF.

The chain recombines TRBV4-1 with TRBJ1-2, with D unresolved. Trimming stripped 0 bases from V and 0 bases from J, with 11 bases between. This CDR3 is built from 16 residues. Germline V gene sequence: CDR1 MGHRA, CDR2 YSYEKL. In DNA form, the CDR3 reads TGCGCCAGCAGCCAAGAGATCACAAAAGCTAACTATGGCTACACCTTC. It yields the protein CASSQEITKANYGYTF.

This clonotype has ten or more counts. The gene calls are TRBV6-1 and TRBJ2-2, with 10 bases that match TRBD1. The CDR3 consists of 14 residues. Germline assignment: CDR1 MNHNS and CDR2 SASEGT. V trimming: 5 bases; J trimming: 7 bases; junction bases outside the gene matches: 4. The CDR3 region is CASSLGQGSGELFF. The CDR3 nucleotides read TGTGCCAGCAGTTTGGGACAGGGGAGCGGGGAGCTGTTTTTT.

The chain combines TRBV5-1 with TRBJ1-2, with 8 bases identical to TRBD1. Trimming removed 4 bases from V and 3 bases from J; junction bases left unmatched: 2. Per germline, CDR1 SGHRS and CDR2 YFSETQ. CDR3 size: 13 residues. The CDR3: CASSTGQDYGYTF. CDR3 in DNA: TGCGCCAGCAGCACGGGACAGGACTATGGCTACACCTTC.

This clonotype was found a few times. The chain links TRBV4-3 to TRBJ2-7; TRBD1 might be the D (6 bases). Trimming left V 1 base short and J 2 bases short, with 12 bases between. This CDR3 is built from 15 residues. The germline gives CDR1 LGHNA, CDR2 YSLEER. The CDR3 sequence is CASSQGWGPTYEQYF. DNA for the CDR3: TGCGCCAGCAGCCAAGGGTGGGGGCCAACCTACGAGCAGTACTTC.

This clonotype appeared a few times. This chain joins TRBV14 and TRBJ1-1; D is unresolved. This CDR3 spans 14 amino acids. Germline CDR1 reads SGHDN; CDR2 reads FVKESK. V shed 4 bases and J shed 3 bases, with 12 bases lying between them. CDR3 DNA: TGTGCCAGCAGCCCAACCAGCAGGTACACTGAAGCTTTCTTT. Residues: CASSPTSRYTEAFF. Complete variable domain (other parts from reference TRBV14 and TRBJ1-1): EAGVTQFPSHSVIEKGQTVTLRCDPISGHDNLYWYRRVMGKEIKFLLHFVKESKQDESGMPNNRFLAERTGGTYSTLKVQPAELEDSGVYFCASSPTSRYTEAFFGQGTRLTVV.

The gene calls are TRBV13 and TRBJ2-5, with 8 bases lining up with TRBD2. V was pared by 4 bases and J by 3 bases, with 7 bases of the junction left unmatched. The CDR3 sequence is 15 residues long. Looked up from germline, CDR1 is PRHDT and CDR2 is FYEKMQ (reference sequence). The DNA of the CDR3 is TGTGCCAGCAGCTCCCGAGTGACTAGCGAAGAGACCCAGTACTTC. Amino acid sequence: CASSSRVTSEETQYF.

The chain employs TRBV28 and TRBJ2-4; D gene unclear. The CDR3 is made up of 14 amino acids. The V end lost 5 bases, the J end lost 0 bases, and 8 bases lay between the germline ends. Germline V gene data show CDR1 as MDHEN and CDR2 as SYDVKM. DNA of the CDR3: TGTGCCAGCAGTAACACCATAGCCAAAAACATTCAGTACTTC. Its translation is CASSNTIAKNIQYF. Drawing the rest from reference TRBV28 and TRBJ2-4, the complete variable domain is DVKVTQSSRYLVKRTGEKVFLECVQDMDHENMFWYRQDPGLGLRLIYFSYDVKMKEKGDIPEGYSVSREKKERFSLILESASTNQTSMYLCASSNTIAKNIQYFGAGTRLSVL.

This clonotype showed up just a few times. CDR3 in amino acids: CASSDQGLWTDTQYF. The CDR3 DNA sequence: TGTGCCAGCAGTGATCAGGGGTTGTGGACAGATACGCAGTATTTT. This rearrangement joins TRBV2 to TRBJ2-3; TRBD1 is a possible D gene (6 bases). Germline CDR1 is SNHLY and CDR2 is FYNNEI. This CDR3 comprises 15 residues. Trimming removed 3 bases from V and 3 bases from J, with 13 bases in between.